This T cell receptor beta chain was captured by sequencing in a study of shared clonotypes between healthy human individuals. Sequencing used immunoSEQ multiplex PCR; TCRdb keeps in-frame clones, though not all of them. The data show about half a million clones, 81% seen once. For this clone: This likely came from a read error, as a far larger clone is one base away.

The CDR3 consists of 16 residues. Germline values: CDR1 SEHNR, CDR2 FQNEAQ (reference sequence). This receptor was obtained from a woman between 35 and 50 years old in good health. Some clones in this sample may be carry-over from other donors' samples. The sample consisted of PBMCs. The J gene is TRBJ2-6, the V gene TRBV7-9; D ambiguous. For the CDR3, the DNA is TGTGTCAGCAGCCCCCCGGTCTACTCTGGGGCCAACGTCCTGACTTTC. The encoded protein is CVSSPPVYSGANVLTF.